The 19 T cell receptor beta chains listed next were all sequenced from one sample in a study of monozygotic twins with inflammatory bowel disease. TCRdb reprocessed the 5' RACE reads, keeping one entry per CDR3 protein, no DNA. In total, the table holds 300,000 to 350,000 distinct CDR3 sequences. Sequencing used blood. Source of these receptors: a human donor with ulcerative colitis or Crohn's disease, or a healthy co-twin of an affected twin (not recorded which).

V usage is TRBV12-3 or TRBV12-4 and J usage is TRBJ2-3. This CDR3 comprises 14 residues. CDR3 region: CASSNSGATDTQYF.

J is TRBJ2-7 and V is TRBV10-3; the D call of TRBD1 rests on TCRdb alone, since no DNA is present to check it. Germline V gives CDR1 ENHRY, CDR2 SYGVKD. The CDR3 loop spans 13 amino acids. This CDR3 reads CAISLDRGHEQYF.

V is TRBV6-6 and J is TRBJ1-1; TCRdb's D gene call, TRBD1, goes unchecked for lack of DNA. The CDR3 runs to 13 residues. Germline CDR1 MNHNY, CDR2 SVGAGI (reference sequence). The CDR3 reads CATRGRTNTEAFF.

The chain couples TRBV12-3 or TRBV12-4 to TRBJ2-7; without DNA, the TCRdb call of TRBD1 cannot be checked. The CDR3 is 19 residues long. The CDR3 region is CASSSHWARDYKSSYEQYF.

The chain recombines TRBV4-3 with TRBJ2-7; TCRdb names TRBD2, which stays unverified in the absence of DNA. Germline values: CDR1 LGHNA, CDR2 YSLEER. This CDR3 comprises 17 residues. The CDR3: CASSQTNGPGSSYEQYF.

V is TRBV7-8 and J is TRBJ2-1; no DNA is available, so the TRBD2 call from TCRdb remains unchecked. The germline CDR1 and CDR2 sequences are SGHVS and FQNEAQ. CDR3 length equals 18 residues. This CDR3 is CASSLARPSGGLYNEQFF.

This rearrangement joins TRBV29-1 to TRBJ1-1; TCRdb returns TRBD1, unconfirmable since there is no DNA. The germline V gene encodes CDR1 SQVTM and CDR2 ANQGSEA. There are 15 residues in the CDR3. The chain's CDR3 is CSAHTGGNMNTEAFF.

This sequence joins TRBV7-2 and TRBJ2-3; TCRdb proposes TRBD2, but this gene call is untestable without DNA. The V gene's germline CDR1 is SGHTA and CDR2 FQGNSA. The CDR3 contains 17 residues. The CDR3 spells CASSLGGIAGITDTQYF.

The J gene is TRBJ1-2, the V gene TRBV29-1; TCRdb's D call of TRBD1 is untestable without DNA. Germline CDR1 reads SQVTM; CDR2 reads ANQGSEA. The CDR3 extends over 15 amino acids. CDR3 in amino acids: CSVEDLGTVFYGYTF.

The genes are TRBV6-2 or TRBV6-3 and TRBJ1-5; there is no DNA to check the TCRdb D call of TRBD1. This CDR3 is built from 16 residues. Looked up from germline, CDR1 is MNHEY and CDR2 is SVGEGT. Here the CDR3 reads CASSPTTGQGQRPRHF.

The V call is TRBV5-1, the J call TRBJ2-3; as DNA is missing, the TRBD1 call by TCRdb cannot be tested. The germline V gene encodes CDR1 SGHRS and CDR2 YFSETQ. The length of the CDR3 is 16 residues. The CDR3 protein is CASSLADRDGTDTQYF.

V usage is TRBV6-6 and J usage is TRBJ2-1; the D gene TCRdb calls, TRBD2, cannot be checked with no DNA. CDR1 is MNHNY and CDR2 is SVGAGI in the germline V gene (reference sequence). The CDR3 is 14 amino acids. CDR3 protein: CASRGTSGSYEQFF.

CDR3 protein: CSARDFRGFAYGYTF. This chain uses TRBV20-1 with TRBJ1-2. Germline V gives CDR1 DFQATT, CDR2 SNEGSKA (reference sequence). The CDR3 covers 15 residues.

This chain links TRBV28 with TRBJ1-2; TCRdb picks TRBD1, but there is no DNA to check that call. The V gene's germline CDR1 is MDHEN and CDR2 SYDVKM. CDR3 length: 14 residues. CDR3 sequence reads: CATRSPGQGGGYTF.

The chain carries TRBV29-1 and TRBJ1-1. Germline V gene sequence: CDR1 SQVTM, CDR2 ANQGSEA. CDR3 length: 15 residues. The CDR3 protein is CSVESGLISNTEAFF.

The CDR3: CASSPAPGLAGIPLSTDTQYF. V and J are TRBV13 and TRBJ2-3; TCRdb names TRBD2, which stays unverified in the absence of DNA. CDR3 length equals 21 residues. CDR1 is PRHDT, CDR2 FYEKMQ, per germline (reference sequence).

CDR3 protein: CASSDRPSGTGRRTDTQYF. The rearrangement links TRBV11-2 to TRBJ2-3; as DNA is missing, the TRBD1 call by TCRdb cannot be tested. The CDR3 is made up of 19 amino acids. The germline V gene encodes CDR1 SGHAT and CDR2 FQNNGV.

The rearrangement joins TRBV3-1 to TRBJ2-1; TCRdb's D gene call, TRBD2, goes unchecked for lack of DNA. CDR1 is LGHDT and CDR2 is YNNKEL in the germline V gene (reference sequence). CDR3 length equals 13 residues. CDR3 sequence reads: CASSLWTSDEQFF.

The V gene is TRBV3-1, the J gene TRBJ2-7; TCRdb's D call, TRBD1, is unchecked because there is no DNA. The CDR3 consists of 13 residues. Germline values: CDR1 LGHDT, CDR2 YNNKEL (reference sequence). The CDR3: CASSPGQGRVQYF.